This T cell receptor beta chain was sequenced for a study of identical twins. Study-wide results and limits: Researchers reported excess low generation probability among twin-shared out-of-frame alpha sequences.

Per germline, CDR1 SGHRS and CDR2 YFSETQ. The CDR3 spans 13 residues. V lost 0 bases, J lost 5 bases, and 8 bases lay in between. This clonotype has a handful of counts. The target antigen is unknown. TCRdb redid the calling of the 5' RACE reads with MiXCR, one entry per CDR3 protein. The table records about 810,000 distinct CDR3 sequences, about 12% of them present only once. Separately, the same data were catalogued under a study of yellow fever vaccine responses in identical twins. As that study records: Reportedly, the T cell response mounted by twins to vaccine seemed partly convergent, partly personalized.

This TCR was sampled from a woman under 30 in good health. The sample comprised PBMCs. The V call is TRBV5-1, the J call TRBJ1-1; D is undetermined. CDR3: CASSLVDLTEAFF. CDR3 in DNA: TGCGCCAGCAGCTTGGTCGATTTGACTGAAGCTTTCTTT. Using reference TRBV5-1 and TRBJ1-1 for the parts outside the CDR3, the full variable domain is KAGVTQTPRYLIKTRGQQVTLSCSPISGHRSVSWYQQTPGQGLQFLFEYFSETQRNKGNFPGRFSGRQFSNSRSEMNVSTLELGDSALYLCASSLVDLTEAFFGQGTRLTVV.